Sequencing of this T cell receptor beta chain was carried out in a study of CXCR3-negative and CXCR3-positive naive CD8 T cells. Overall study context: Per library, roughly 1.6 +/- 0.3 million reads; some 140 million TRB reads overall.

Overall study results and limits: After cryopreservation, expression of CXCR3 was partially reduced, and most assays were run with fresh PBMCs.

At a few hundred thousand cells each, triplicate sorts were carried out for each CD8+ T cell subset. The CDR3 contains 13 residues. Germline V lookup: CDR1 LNHDA, CDR2 SQIVND (reference sequence). Each TRB cDNA library was prepared by 5' RACE (with UMI labels). No DNA is given; TCRdb re-called the 5' RACE reads and lists each CDR3 protein once. The sample table sets out 40,000 to 45,000 distinct CDR3 sequences. As for this clonotype: Its matching antigen is unknown.

Sequencing was done on a sample of memory CD8+ T cells from blood. The chain couples TRBV19 to TRBJ2-2; as DNA is missing, the TRBD1 call by TCRdb cannot be tested. The TCR sequence derives from a human donor in good health. Some clones in this sample may be carry-over from other donors' samples. The CDR3 here is CASSRTGAGELFF.